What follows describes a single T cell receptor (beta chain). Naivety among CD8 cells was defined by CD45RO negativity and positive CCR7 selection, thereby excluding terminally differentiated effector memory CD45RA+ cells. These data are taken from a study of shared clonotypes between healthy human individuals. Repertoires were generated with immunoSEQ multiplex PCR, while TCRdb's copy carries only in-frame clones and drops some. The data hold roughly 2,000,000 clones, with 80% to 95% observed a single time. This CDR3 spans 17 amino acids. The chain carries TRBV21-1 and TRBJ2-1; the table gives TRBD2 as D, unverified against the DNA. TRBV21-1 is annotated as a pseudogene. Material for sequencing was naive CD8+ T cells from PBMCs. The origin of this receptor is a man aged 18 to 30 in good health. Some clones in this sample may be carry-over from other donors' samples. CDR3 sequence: CASSKRGTSGEYNEQFF. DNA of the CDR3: TGTGCCAGCAGCAAAAGGGGGACTAGCGGGGAGTACAATGAGCAGTTCTTC.